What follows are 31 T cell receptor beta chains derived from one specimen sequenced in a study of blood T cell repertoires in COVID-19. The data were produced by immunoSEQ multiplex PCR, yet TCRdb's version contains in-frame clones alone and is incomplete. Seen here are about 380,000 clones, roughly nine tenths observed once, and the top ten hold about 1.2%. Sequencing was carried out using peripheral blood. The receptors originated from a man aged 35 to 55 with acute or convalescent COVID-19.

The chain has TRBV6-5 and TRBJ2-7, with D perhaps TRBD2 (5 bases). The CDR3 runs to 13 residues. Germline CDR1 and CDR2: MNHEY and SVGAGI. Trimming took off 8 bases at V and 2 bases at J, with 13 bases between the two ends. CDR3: CASVPLGAYEQYF. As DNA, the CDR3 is TGTGCCAGCGTCCCACTAGGCGCCTACGAGCAGTACTTC.

DNA for the CDR3: TGTGCCTGGAGTGTACTCGTGACAGGCGCGTCGGGAGCTTTCTTT. It encodes CAWSVLVTGASGAFF. The J gene is TRBJ1-1, the V gene TRBV30, with a weak D call TRBD1 (6 bases). Trimming stripped 0 bases from V and 10 bases from J, with 21 bases between. The CDR3 runs to 15 residues. Germline assignment: CDR1 GTSNPN and CDR2 SVGIG (reference sequence).

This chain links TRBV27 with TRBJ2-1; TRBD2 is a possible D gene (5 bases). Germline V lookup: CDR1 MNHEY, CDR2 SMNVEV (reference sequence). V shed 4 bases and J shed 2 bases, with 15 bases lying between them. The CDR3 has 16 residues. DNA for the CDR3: TGTGCCAGCAGTTCACCACGGACGGGAACCTACAATGAGCAGTTCTTC. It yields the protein CASSSPRTGTYNEQFF.

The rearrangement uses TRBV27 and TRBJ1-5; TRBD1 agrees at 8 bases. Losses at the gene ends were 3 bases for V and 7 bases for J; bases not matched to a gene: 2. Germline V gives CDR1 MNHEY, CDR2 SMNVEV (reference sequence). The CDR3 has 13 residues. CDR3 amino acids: CASSLTGDQPQHF. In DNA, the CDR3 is TGTGCCAGCAGTTTGACAGGGGACCAGCCCCAGCATTTT.

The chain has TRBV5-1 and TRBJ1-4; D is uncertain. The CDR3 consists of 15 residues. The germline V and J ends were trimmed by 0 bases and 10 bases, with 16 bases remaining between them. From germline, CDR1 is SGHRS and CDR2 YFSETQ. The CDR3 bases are TGCGCCAGCAGCTTGGAGGCCACCACCGCAGGAAAACTGTTTTTT. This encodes CASSLEATTAGKLFF.

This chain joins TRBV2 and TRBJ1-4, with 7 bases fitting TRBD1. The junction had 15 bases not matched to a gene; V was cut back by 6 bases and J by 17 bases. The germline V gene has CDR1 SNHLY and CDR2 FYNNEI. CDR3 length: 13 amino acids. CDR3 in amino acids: CASRGPAVRGIFF. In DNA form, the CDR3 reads TGTGCCAGCAGAGGACCGGCAGTCAGGGGGATTTTTTTT.

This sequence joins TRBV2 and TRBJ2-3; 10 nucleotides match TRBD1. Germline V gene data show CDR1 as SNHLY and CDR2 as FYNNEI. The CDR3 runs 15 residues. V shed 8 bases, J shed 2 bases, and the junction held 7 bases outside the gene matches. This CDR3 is CASQRDRGTTDTQYF. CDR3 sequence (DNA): TGTGCCAGCCAGAGGGACAGGGGTACCACAGATACGCAGTATTTT.

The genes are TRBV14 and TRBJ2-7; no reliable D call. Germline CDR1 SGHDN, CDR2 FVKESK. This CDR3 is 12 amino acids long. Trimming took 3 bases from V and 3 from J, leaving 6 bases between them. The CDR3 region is CASSQNYYEQYF. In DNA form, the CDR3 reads TGTGCCAGCAGCCAGAACTACTACGAGCAGTACTTC.

CDR3 coding DNA: TGTGCGACGGGAGGGTTCTACAATGAGCAGTTCTTC. Translation: CATGGFYNEQFF. The chain joins TRBV6-6 to TRBJ2-1; 8 bases agree with TRBD2. Germline V gene lookup returns CDR1 MNHNY and CDR2 SVGAGI (reference sequence). CDR3 size: 12 residues.

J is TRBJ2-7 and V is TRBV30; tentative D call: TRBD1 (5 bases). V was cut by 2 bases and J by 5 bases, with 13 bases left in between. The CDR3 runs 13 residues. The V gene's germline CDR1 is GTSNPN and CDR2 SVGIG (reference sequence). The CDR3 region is CAWSSQVVHEQYF. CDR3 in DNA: TGTGCCTGGAGTTCACAGGTCGTCCACGAGCAGTACTTC.

The chain's CDR3 is CASSDLQGGNSNQPQHF. CDR3 DNA sequence: TGTGCCAGCAGTGATCTACAGGGGGGGAATAGCAATCAGCCCCAGCATTTT. This chain connects TRBV2 to TRBJ1-5, with 8 bases aligning to TRBD1. Unmatched junction bases numbered 7, after V lost 3 bases and J lost 0 bases. The germline V gene encodes CDR1 SNHLY and CDR2 FYNNEI. The CDR3 is 17 residues long.

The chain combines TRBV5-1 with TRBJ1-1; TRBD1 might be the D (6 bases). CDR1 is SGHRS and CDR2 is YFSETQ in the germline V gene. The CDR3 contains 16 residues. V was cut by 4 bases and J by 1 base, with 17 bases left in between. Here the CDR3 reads CASSRYVGTTNTEAFF. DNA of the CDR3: TGCGCCAGCAGCCGATATGTTGGGACAACGAACACTGAAGCTTTCTTT.

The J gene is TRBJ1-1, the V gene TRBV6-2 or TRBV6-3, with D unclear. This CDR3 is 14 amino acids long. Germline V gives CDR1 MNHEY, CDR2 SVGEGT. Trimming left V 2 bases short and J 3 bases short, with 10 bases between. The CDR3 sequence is CASSYQGTDTEAFF. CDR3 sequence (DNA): TGTGCCAGCAGTTACCAAGGTACAGACACTGAAGCTTTCTTT.

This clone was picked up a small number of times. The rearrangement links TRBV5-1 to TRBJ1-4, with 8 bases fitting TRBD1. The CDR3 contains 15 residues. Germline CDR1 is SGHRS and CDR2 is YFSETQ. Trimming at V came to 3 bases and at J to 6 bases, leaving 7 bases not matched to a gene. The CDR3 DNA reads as TGCGCCAGCAGCTCAGGACAGGGTATTTATGAAAAACTGTTTTTT. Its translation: CASSSGQGIYEKLFF. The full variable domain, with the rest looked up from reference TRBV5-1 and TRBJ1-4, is KAGVTQTPRYLIKTRGQQVTLSCSPISGHRSVSWYQQTPGQGLQFLFEYFSETQRNKGNFPGRFSGRQFSNSRSEMNVSTLELGDSALYLCASSSGQGIYEKLFFGSGTQLSVL.

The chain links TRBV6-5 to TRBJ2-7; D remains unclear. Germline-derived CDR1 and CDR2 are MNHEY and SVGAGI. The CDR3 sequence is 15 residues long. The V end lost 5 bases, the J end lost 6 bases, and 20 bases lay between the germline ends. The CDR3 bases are TGTGCCAGCAGTCGACAATCGGTAGGATCTGGCGAGCAGTACTTC. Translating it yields CASSRQSVGSGEQYF.

CDR3 DNA: TGTGCCAGCAGTTTAAAAATCCCCAGGTACACCTACAATGAGCAGTTCTTC. Its translation: CASSLKIPRYTYNEQFF. The rearrangement links TRBV27 to TRBJ2-1; D gene unclear. The CDR3 length is 17 residues. The ends were cut back, 2 bases at V and 2 bases at J, with 16 bases in the middle. CDR1 is MNHEY, CDR2 SMNVEV, per germline (reference sequence).

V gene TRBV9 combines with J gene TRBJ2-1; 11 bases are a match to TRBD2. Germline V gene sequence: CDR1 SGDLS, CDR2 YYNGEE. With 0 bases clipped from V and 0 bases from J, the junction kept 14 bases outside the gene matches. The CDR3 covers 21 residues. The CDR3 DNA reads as TGTGCCAGCAGCGTAGCGTCGGTAGCGGGAGGGTCCACAGGCTCCTACAATGAGCAGTTCTTC. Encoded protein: CASSVASVAGGSTGSYNEQFF.

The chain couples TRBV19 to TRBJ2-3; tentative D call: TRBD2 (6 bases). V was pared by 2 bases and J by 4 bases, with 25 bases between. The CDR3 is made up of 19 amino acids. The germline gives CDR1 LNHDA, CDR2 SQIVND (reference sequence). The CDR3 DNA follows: TGTGCCAGTAGTATACGGGGCGGGGCGGGGCGGTACCCCCCAGATACGCAGTATTTT. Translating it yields CASSIRGGAGRYPPDTQYF.

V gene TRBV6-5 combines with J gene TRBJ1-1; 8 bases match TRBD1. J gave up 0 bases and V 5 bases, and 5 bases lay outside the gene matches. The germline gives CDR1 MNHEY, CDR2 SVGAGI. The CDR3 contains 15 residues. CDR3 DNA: TGTGCCAGCAGTCCCCGGGACAGGTTGAACACTGAAGCTTTCTTT. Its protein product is CASSPRDRLNTEAFF.

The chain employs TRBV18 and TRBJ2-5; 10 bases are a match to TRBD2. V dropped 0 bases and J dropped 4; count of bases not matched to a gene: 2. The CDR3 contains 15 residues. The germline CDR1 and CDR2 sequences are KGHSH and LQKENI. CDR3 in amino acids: CASSPPAGGTETQYF. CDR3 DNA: TGTGCCAGCTCACCACCAGCGGGGGGGACAGAGACCCAGTACTTC.

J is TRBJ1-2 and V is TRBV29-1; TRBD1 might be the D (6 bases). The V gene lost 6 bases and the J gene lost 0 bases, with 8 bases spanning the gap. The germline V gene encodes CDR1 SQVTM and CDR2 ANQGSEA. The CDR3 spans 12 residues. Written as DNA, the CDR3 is TGCAGCGTAGGACAGCCTAACTATGGCTACACCTTC. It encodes CSVGQPNYGYTF. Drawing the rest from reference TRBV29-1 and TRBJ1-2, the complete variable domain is SAVISQKPSRDICQRGTSLTIQCQVDSQVTMMFWYRQQPGQSLTLIATANQGSEATYESGFVIDKFPISRPNLTFSTLTVSNMSPEDSSIYLCSVGQPNYGYTFGSGTRLTVV.

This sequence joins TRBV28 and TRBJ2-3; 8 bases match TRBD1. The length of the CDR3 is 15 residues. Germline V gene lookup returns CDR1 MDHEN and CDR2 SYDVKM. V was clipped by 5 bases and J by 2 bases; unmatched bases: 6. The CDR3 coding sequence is TGTGCCAGCAGTATACCGGGACAGGCCACAGATACGCAGTATTTT. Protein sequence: CASSIPGQATDTQYF.

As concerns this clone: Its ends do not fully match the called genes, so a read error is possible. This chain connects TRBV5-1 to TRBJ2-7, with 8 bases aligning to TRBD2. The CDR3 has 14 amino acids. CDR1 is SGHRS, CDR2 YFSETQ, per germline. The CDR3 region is CASSSTGGPYQQYF. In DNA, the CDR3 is TGCGCCAGCAGCTCGACGGGAGGGCCCTACCAGCAGTACTTC.

In DNA form, the CDR3 reads TGTGCCAGCAGCCCCCGACTAGCGGGAATTGGGGAGCAGTACTTC. Translated: CASSPRLAGIGEQYF. The chain links TRBV9 to TRBJ2-7, with 11 bases aligning to TRBD2. The germline gives CDR1 SGDLS, CDR2 YYNGEE. The length of the CDR3 is 15 residues. V gave up 4 bases and J gave up 7 bases; unmatched junction bases: 10. The whole variable domain, filled in from reference TRBV9 and TRBJ2-7, reads DSGVTQTPKHLITATGQRVTLRCSPRSGDLSVYWYQQSLDQGLQFLIQYYNGEERAKGNILERFSAQQFPDLHSELNLSSLELGDSALYFCASSPRLAGIGEQYFGPGTRLTVT.

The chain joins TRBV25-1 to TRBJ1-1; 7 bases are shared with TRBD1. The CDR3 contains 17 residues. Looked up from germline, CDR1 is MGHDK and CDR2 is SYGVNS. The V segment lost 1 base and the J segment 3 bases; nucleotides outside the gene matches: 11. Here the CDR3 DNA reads TGTGCCAGCAGTGAATTGGAAATTTTGGGACAGCACACTGAAGCTTTCTTT. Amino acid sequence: CASSELEILGQHTEAFF.

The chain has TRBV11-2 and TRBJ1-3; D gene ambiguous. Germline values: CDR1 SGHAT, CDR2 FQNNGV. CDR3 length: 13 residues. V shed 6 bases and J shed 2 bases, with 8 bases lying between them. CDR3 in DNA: TGTGCCAGCAGTACAACCACTGGAAACACCATATATTTT. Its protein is CASSTTTGNTIYF.

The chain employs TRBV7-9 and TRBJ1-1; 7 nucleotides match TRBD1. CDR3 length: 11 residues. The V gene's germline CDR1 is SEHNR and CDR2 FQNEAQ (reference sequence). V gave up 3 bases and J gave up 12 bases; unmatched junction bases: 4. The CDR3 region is CASSFQGEPFF. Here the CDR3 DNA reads TGTGCCAGCAGCTTTCAGGGGGAACCTTTCTTT.

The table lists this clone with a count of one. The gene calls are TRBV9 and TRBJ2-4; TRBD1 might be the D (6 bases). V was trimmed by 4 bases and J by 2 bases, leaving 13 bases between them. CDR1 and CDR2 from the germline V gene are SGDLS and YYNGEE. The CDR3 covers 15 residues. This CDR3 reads CASSKIGQPKNIQYF. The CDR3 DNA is TGTGCCAGCAGCAAAATAGGACAGCCCAAAAACATTCAGTACTTC.

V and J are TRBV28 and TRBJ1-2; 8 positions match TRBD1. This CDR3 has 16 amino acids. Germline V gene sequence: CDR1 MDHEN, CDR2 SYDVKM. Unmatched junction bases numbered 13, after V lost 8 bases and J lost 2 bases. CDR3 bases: TGTGCCAGCTCCTCCTTGGCCGGACAGGGCAACTATGGCTACACCTTC. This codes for CASSSLAGQGNYGYTF.

CDR3 residues: CASSTGWVSNSPLHF. The CDR3 DNA reads TGTGCCAGCTCGACAGGCTGGGTTTCTAATTCACCCCTCCACTTT. The rearrangement uses TRBV28 and TRBJ1-6, with D perhaps matching TRBD1 (6 bases). Trimming shortened V by 8 bases and J by 6 bases, and 17 bases separated the two germline ends. Germline V gene data show CDR1 as MDHEN and CDR2 as SYDVKM. This CDR3 is 15 amino acids long.

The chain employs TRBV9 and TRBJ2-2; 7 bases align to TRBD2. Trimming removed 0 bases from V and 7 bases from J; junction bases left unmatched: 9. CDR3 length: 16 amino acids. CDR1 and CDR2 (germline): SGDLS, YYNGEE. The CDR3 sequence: CASSVGPRELDGELFF. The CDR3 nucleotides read TGTGCCAGCAGCGTAGGTCCGCGGGAGCTGGACGGGGAGCTGTTTTTT. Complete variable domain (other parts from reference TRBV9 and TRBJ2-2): DSGVTQTPKHLITATGQRVTLRCSPRSGDLSVYWYQQSLDQGLQFLIQYYNGEERAKGNILERFSAQQFPDLHSELNLSSLELGDSALYFCASSVGPRELDGELFFGEGSRLTVL.